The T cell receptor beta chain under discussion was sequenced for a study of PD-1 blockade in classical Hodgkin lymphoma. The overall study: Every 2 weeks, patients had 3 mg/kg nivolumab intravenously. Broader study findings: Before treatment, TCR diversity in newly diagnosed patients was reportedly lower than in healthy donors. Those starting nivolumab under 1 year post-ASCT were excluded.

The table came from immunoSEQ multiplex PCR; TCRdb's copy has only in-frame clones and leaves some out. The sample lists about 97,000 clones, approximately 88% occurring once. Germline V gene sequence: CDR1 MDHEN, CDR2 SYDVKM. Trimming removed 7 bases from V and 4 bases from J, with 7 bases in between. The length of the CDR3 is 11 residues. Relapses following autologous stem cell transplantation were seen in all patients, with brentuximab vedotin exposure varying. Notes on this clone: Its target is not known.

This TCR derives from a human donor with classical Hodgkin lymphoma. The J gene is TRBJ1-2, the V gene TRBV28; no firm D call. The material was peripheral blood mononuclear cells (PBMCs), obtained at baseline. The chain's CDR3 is CASKFGYGYTF. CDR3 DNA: TGTGCCAGCAAGTTTGGCTATGGCTACACCTTC.